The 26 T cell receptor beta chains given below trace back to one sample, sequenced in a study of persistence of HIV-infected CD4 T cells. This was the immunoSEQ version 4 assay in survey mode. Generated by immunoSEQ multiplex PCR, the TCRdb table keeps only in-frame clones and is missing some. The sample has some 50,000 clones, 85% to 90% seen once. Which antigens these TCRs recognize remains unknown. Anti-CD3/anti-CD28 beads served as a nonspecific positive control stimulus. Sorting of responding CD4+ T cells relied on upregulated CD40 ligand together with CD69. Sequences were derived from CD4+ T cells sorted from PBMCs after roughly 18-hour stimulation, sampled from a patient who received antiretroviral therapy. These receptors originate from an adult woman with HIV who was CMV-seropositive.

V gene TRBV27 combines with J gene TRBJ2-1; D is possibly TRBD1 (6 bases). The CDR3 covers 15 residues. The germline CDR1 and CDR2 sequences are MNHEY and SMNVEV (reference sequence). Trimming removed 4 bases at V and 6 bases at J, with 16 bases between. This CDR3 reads CASSSRGIEGNEQFF. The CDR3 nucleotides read TGTGCCAGCAGTTCCAGGGGAATAGAGGGCAATGAGCAGTTCTTC.

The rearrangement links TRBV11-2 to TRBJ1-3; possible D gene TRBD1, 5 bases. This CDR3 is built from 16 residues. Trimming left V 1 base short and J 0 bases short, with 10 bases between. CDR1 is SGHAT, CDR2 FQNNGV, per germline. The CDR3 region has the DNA TGTGCCAGCAGCTTAGGTCAGGGCTACTCTGGAAACACCATATATTTT. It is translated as CASSLGQGYSGNTIYF.

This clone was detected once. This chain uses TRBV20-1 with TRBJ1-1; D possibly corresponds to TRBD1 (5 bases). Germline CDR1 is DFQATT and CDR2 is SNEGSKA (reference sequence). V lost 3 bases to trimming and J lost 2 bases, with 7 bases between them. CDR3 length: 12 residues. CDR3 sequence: CSASGGNTEAFF. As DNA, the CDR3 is TGCAGTGCTAGTGGGGGAAACACTGAAGCTTTCTTT.

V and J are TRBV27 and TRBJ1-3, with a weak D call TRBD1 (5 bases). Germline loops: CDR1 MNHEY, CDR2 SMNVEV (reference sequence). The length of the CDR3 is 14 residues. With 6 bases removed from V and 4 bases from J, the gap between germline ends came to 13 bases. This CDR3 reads CASSPSGLGNTIYF. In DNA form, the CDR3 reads TGTGCCAGCAGCCCGTCAGGGCTCGGAAACACCATATATTTT.

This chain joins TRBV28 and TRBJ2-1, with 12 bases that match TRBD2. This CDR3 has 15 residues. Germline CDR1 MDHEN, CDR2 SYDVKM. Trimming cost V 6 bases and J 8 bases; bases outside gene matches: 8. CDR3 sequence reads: CASSRGTSGLHEQFF. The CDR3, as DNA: TGTGCCAGCAGCCGGGGGACTAGCGGGCTTCATGAGCAGTTCTTC.

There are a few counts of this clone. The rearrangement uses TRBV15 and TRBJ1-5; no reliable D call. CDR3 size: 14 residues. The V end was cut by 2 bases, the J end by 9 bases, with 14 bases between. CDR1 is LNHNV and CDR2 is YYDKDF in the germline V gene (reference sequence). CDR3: CATSRIIPLRPQHF. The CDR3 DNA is TGTGCCACCAGCAGAATTATTCCCTTGCGGCCCCAGCATTTT.

The CDR3 loop reads CASSLAGVLETQYF. The CDR3 bases are TGTGCCAGCAGCTTGGCGGGGGTATTGGAGACCCAGTACTTC. The J gene is TRBJ2-5, the V gene TRBV5-5; a weak D match, TRBD2 (6 bases). The CDR3 is made up of 14 amino acids. Germline assignment: CDR1 SGHKS and CDR2 YYEKEE (reference sequence). V gave up 0 bases and J gave up 5 bases, with 11 bases separating them.

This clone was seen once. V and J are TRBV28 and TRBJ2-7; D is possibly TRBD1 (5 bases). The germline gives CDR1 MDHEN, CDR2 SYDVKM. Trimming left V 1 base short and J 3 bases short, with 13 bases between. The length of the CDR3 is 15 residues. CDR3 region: CASSLSPSGLYEQYF. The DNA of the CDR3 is TGTGCCAGCAGTTTATCCCCGTCAGGGCTCTACGAGCAGTACTTC.

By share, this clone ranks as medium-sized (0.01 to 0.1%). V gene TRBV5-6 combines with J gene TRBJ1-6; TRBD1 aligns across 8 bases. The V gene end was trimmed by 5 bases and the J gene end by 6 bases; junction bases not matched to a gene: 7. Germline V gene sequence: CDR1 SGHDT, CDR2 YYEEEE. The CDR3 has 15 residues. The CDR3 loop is CASRSQGAGNSPLHF. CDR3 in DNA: TGTGCCAGCAGGAGCCAGGGGGCCGGTAATTCACCCCTCCACTTT.

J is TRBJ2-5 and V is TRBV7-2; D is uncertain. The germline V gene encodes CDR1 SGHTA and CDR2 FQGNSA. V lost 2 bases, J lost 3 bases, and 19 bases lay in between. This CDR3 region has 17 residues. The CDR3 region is CASSLLPALVGKETQYF. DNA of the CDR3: TGTGCCAGCAGCTTACTCCCGGCTCTCGTAGGGAAAGAGACCCAGTACTTC.

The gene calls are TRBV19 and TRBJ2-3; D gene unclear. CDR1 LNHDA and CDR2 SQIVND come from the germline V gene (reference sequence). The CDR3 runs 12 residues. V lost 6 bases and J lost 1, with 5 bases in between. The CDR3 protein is CASRVGTDTQYF. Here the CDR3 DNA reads TGTGCCAGTAGGGTGGGCACAGATACGCAGTATTTT.

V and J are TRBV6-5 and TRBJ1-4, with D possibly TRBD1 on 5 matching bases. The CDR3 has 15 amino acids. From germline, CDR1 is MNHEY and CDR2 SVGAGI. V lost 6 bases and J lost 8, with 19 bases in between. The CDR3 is CASRGVADSGEKLFF. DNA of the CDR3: TGTGCCAGCAGAGGGGTAGCAGATTCGGGGGAAAAACTGTTTTTT.

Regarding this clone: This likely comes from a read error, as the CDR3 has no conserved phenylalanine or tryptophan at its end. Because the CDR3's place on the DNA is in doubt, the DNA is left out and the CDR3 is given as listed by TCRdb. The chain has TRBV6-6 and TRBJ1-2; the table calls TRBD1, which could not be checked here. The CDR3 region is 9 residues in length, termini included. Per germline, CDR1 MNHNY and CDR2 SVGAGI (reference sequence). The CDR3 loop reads CASSYTGPI.

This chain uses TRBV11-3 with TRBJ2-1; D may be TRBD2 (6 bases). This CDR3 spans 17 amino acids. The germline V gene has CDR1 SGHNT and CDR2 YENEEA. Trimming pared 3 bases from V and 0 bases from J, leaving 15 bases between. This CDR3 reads CASSLYPTRTSYNEQFF. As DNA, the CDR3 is TGTGCCAGCAGCTTGTACCCGACTAGGACCTCCTACAATGAGCAGTTCTTC.

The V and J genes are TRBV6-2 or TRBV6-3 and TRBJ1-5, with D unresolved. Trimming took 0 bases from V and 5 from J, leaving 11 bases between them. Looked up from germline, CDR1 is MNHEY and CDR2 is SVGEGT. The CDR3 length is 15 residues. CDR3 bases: TGTGCCAGCAGTTACTCGAATCGGGGAGATCAGCCCCAGCATTTT. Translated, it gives CASSYSNRGDQPQHF.

The CDR3 nucleotides are TGTGCCAGCAGCCAAGGGGGCGAATCTTTTAATCAGCCCCAGCATTTT. Translated: CASSQGGESFNQPQHF. This rearrangement joins TRBV3-1 (or the pseudogene TRBV3-2) to TRBJ1-5; D is possibly TRBD1 (5 bases). The CDR3 consists of 16 residues. Per germline, CDR1 LGHDT and CDR2 YNNKEL (reference sequence). Deletions cut 1 base from V and 4 bases from J, with 14 bases between.

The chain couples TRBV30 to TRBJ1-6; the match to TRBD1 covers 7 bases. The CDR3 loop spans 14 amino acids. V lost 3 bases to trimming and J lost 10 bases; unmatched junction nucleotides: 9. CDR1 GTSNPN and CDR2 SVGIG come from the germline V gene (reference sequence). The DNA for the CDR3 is TGTGCCTGGAGCGGGACAGCCGTGGGATCACCCCTCCACTTT. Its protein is CAWSGTAVGSPLHF.

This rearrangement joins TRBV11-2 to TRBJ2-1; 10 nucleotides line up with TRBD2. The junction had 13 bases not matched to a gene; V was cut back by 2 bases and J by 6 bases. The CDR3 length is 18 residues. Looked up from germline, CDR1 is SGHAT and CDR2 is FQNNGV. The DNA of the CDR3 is TGTGCCAGCAGCTTAATCCCAGCGGGAGGGGTTTTGGGCAATGAGCAGTTCTTC. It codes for CASSLIPAGGVLGNEQFF.

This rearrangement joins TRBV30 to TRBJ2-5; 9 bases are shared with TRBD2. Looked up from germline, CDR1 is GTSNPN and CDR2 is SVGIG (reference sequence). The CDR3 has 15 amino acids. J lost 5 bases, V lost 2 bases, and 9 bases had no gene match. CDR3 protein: CAWSSGGGAAETQYF. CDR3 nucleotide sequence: TGTGCCTGGAGTTCAGGCGGGGGGGCAGCGGAGACCCAGTACTTC.

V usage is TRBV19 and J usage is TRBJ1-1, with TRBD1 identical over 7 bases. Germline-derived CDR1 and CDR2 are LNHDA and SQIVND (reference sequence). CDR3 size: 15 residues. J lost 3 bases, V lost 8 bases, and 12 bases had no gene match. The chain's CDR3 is CASGFPDRHDTEAFF. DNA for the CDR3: TGTGCCAGTGGATTTCCGGACAGGCATGACACTGAAGCTTTCTTT.

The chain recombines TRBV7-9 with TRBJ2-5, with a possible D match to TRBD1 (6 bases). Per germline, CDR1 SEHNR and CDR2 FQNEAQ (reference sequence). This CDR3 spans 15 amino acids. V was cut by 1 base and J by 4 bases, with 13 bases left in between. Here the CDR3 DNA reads TGTGCCAGCAGCTTAGAAGCAGGGGTCAGAGAGACCCAGTACTTC. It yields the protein CASSLEAGVRETQYF. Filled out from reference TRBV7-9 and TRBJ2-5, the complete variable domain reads DTGVSQNPRHKITKRGQNVTFRCDPISEHNRLYWYRQTLGQGPEFLTYFQNEAQLEKSRLLSDRFSAERPKGSFSTLEIQRTEQGDSAMYLCASSLEAGVRETQYFGPGTRLLVL.

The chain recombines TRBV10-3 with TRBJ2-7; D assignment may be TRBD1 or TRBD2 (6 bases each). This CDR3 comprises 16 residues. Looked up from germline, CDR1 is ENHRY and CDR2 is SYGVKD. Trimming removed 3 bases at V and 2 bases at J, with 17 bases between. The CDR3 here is CAISDPSEGGTYEQYF. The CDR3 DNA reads TGTGCCATCAGTGACCCCTCCGAGGGGGGCACCTACGAGCAGTACTTC.

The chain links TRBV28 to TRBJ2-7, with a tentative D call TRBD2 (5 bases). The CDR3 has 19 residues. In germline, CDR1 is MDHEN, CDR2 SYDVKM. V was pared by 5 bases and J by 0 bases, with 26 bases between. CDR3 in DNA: TGTGCCAGCAGTCCCCCCCGACGAGGAAGGAGGCAGCCCTCCTACGAGCAGTACTTC. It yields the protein CASSPPRRGRRQPSYEQYF.

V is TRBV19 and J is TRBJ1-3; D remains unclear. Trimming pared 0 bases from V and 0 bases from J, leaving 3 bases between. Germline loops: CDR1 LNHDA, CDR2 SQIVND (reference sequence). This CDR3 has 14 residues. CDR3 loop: CASSIDSSGNTIYF. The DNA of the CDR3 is TGTGCCAGTAGTATAGACAGCTCTGGAAACACCATATATTTT.

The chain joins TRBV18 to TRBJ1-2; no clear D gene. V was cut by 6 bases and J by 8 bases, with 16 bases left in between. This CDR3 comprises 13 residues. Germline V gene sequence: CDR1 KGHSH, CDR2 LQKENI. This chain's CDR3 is CASSPNTPGGYTF. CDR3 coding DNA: TGTGCCAGCTCCCCCAACACCCCGGGGGGCTACACCTTC.

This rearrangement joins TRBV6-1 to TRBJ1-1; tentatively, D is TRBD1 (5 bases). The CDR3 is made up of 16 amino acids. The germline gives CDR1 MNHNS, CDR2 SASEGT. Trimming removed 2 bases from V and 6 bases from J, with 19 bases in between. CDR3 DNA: TGTGCCAGCAGTGAACGTTTGAACCGGGGCCGGTCTGAAGCTTTCTTT. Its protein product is CASSERLNRGRSEAFF.